This T cell receptor beta chain was recovered during a study of technical replicates of blood from a few donors. TCRdb keeps only in-frame clones here, not all; method: immunoSEQ multiplex PCR. This sample carries 60,000 to 85,000 clones, 94% of them seen once, and the ten largest clones take under 0.5%. Germline CDR1 SGHNT, CDR2 YENEEA. The CDR3 spans 13 residues. With 8 bases removed from V and 1 base from J, the gap between germline ends came to 10 bases. This chain joins TRBV11-3 and TRBJ2-3; the D gene is possibly TRBD2 (6 bases). The receptor was isolated from a human donor in good health. Material for sequencing was T cells isolated from PBMCs. CDR3 DNA sequence: TGTGCCAGCGGGGCTAGCGGCACAGATACGCAGTATTTT. Translated: CASGASGTDTQYF. Full variable domain (remainder filled in from reference TRBV11-3 and TRBJ2-3): EAGVVQSPRYKIIEKKQPVAFWCNPISGHNTLYWYLQNLGQGPELLIRYENEEAVDDSQLPKDRFSAERLKGVDSTLKIQPAELGDSAVYLCASGASGTDTQYFGPGTRLTVL.